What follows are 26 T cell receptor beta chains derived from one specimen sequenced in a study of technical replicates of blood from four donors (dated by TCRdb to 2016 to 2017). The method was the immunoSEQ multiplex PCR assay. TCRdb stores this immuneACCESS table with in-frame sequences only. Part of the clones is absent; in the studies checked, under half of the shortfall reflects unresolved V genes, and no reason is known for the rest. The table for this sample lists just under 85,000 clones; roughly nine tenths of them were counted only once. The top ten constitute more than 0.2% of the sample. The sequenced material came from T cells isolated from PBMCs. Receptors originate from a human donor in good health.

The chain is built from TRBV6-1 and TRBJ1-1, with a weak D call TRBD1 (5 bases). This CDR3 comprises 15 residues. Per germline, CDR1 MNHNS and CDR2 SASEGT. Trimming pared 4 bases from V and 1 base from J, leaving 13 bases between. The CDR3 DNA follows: TGTGCCAGCAGTGGGGGGGGTTTGTGGAACACTGAAGCTTTCTTT. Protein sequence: CASSGGGLWNTEAFF.

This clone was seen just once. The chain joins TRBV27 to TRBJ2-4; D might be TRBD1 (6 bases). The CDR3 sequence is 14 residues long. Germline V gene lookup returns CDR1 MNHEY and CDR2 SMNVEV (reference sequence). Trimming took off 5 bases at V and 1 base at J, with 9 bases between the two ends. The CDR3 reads CASSVQGAKNIQYF. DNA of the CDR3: TGTGCCAGCAGTGTGCAGGGGGCCAAAAACATTCAGTACTTC.

In nucleotides, the CDR3 is TGTGCCAGCAGCTTCGGGCGGGGGATAGCGGGGGACACCGGGGAGCTGTTTTTT. Amino acids: CASSFGRGIAGDTGELFF. V is TRBV7-9 and J is TRBJ2-2; 9 positions agree with TRBD2. Trimming removed 3 bases from V and 3 bases from J; junction bases left unmatched: 11. This CDR3 region has 18 residues. The germline V gene encodes CDR1 SEHNR and CDR2 FQNEAQ (reference sequence).

The CDR3 loop is CASSLLTGGYGYTF. CDR3 in DNA: TGCGCCAGCAGCTTACTAACAGGGGGCTATGGCTACACCTTC. This rearrangement joins TRBV5-1 to TRBJ1-2; 8 bases agree with TRBD1. With V trimmed by 2 bases and J by 4 bases, 4 bases remained unmatched. Germline assignment: CDR1 SGHRS and CDR2 YFSETQ. The CDR3 is made up of 14 amino acids.

The CDR3 region is CASSSQGEGNIQYF. CDR3 DNA sequence: TGTGCCAGCAGTTCACAGGGGGAAGGTAACATTCAGTACTTC. The chain couples TRBV28 to TRBJ2-4, with TRBD1 matching 8 bases. The germline V gene encodes CDR1 MDHEN and CDR2 SYDVKM. CDR3 length: 14 residues. V gave up 4 bases and J gave up 7 bases; unmatched junction bases: 6.

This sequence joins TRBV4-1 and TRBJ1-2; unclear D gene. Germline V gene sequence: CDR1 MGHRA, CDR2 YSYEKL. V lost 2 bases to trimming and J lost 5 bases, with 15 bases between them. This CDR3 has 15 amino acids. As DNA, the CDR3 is TGCGCCAGCAGCCAAAACTTTGGAGAAGCTTATGGCTACACCTTC. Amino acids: CASSQNFGEAYGYTF.

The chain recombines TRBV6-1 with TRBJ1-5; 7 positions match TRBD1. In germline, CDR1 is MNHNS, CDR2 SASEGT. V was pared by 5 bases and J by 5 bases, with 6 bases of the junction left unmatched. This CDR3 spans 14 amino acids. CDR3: CASSIRQGDQPQHF. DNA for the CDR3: TGTGCCAGCAGTATCCGACAGGGTGATCAGCCCCAGCATTTT.

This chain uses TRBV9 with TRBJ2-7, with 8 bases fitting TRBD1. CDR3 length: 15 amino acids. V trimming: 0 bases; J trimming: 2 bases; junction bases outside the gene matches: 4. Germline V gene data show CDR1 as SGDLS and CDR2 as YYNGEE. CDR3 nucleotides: TGTGCCAGCAGCGTAGAAACAGGGGGAACCTACGAGCAGTACTTC. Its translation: CASSVETGGTYEQYF.

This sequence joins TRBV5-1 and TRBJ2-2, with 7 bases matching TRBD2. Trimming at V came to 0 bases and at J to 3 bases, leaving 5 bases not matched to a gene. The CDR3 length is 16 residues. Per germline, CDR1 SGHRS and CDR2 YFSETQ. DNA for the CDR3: TGCGCCAGCAGCTTGGCCCGACTAGCAGACACCGGGGAGCTGTTTTTT. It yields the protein CASSLARLADTGELFF.

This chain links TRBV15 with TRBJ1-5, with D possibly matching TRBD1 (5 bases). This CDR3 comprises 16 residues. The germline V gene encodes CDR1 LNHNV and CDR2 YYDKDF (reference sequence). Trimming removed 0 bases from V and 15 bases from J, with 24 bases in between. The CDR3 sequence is CATSRDIGGAQNLRHF. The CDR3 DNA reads TGTGCCACCAGCAGAGATATCGGTGGGGCCCAGAACCTTCGGCATTTT.

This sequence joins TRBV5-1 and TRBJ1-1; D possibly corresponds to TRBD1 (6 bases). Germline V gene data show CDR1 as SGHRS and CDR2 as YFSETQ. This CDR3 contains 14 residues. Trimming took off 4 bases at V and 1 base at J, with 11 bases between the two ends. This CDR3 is CASSLGTSNTEAFF. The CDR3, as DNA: TGCGCCAGCAGCCTCGGGACATCGAACACTGAAGCTTTCTTT.

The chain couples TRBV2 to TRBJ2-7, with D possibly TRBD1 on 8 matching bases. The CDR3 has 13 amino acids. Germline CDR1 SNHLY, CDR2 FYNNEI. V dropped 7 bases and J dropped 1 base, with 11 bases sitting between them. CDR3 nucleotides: TGTGCCAGCAACAGGGGGGGATCCTACGAGCAGTACTTC. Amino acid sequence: CASNRGGSYEQYF.

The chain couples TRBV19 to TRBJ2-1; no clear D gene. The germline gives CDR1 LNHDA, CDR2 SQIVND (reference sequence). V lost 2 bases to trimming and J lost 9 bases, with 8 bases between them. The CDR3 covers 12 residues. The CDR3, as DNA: TGTGCCAGTAGTATACAACTTACTGAGCAGTTCTTC. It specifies CASSIQLTEQFF.

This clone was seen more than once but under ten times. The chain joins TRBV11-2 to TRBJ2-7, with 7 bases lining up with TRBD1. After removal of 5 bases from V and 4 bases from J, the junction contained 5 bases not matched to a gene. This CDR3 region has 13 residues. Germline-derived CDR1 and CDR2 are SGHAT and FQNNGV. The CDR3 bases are TGTGCCAGCAGCCAAGGGGGCGGGTACGAGCAGTACTTC. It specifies CASSQGGGYEQYF.

CDR3 DNA: TGTGCCAGCAGCAAGAGCTATCGGCTAGCGGGAGCTAACACCGGGGAGCTGTTTTTT. Translation gives CASSKSYRLAGANTGELFF. The genes are TRBV11-3 and TRBJ2-2, with 10 nucleotides matching TRBD2. Germline V gene sequence: CDR1 SGHNT, CDR2 YENEEA. V was clipped by 5 bases and J by 2 bases; unmatched bases: 14. The CDR3 has 19 residues.

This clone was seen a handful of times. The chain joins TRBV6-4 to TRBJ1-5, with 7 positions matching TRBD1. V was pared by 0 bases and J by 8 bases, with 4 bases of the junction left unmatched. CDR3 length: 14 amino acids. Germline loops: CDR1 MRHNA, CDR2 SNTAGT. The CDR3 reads CASSDSAGGEPQHF. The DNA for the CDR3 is TGTGCCAGCAGTGACTCGGCAGGGGGAGAGCCCCAGCATTTT.

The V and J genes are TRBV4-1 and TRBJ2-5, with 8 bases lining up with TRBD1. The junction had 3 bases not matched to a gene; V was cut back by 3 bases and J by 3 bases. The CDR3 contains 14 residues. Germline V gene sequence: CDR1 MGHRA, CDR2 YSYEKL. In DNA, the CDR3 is TGCGCCAGCAGCCAGCCAGGGGGCGAAGAGACCCAGTACTTC. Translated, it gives CASSQPGGEETQYF.

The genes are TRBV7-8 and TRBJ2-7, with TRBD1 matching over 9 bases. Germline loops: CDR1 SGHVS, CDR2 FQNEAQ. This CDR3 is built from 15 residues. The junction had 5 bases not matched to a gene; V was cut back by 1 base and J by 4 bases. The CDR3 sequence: CASSLGGTGMYEQYF. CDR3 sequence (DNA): TGTGCCAGCAGCTTAGGTGGGACAGGGATGTACGAGCAGTACTTC.

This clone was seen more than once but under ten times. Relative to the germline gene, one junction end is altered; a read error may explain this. This CDR3 is CASSFGGTYEQYF. The CDR3 bases are TGTGCCAGCAGCTTCGGCGGGACTTACGAACAGTACTTC. This chain connects TRBV7-9 to TRBJ2-7; the D gene is possibly TRBD2 (6 bases). Germline-derived CDR1 and CDR2 are SEHNR and FQNEAQ (reference sequence). The CDR3 runs to 13 residues. The whole variable domain, remainder taken from reference TRBV7-9 and TRBJ2-7, is DTGVSQNPRHKITKRGQNVTFRCDPISEHNRLYWYRQTLGQGPEFLTYFQNEAQLEKSRLLSDRFSAERPKGSFSTLEIQRTEQGDSAMYLCASSFGGTYEQYFGPGTRLTVT.

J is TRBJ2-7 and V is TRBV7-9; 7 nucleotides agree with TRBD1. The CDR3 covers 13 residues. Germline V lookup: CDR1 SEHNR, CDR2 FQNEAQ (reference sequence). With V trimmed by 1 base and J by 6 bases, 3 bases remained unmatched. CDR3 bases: TGTGCCAGCAGCTTAGGGGACAGCCCCGAGCAGTACTTC. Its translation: CASSLGDSPEQYF.

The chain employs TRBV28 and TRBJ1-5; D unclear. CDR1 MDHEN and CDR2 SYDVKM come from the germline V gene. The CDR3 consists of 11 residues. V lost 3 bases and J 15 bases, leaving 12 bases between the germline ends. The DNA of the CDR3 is TGTGCCAGCAGTTTTGCGAGAGCCCCGCATTTT. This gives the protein CASSFARAPHF.

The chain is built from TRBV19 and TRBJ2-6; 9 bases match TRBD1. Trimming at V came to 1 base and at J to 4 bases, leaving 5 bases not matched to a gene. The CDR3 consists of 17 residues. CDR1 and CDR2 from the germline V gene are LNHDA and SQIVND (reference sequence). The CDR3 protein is CASSIGTGVSGANVLTF. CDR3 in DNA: TGTGCCAGTAGTATAGGGACAGGGGTTTCCGGGGCCAACGTCCTGACTTTC.

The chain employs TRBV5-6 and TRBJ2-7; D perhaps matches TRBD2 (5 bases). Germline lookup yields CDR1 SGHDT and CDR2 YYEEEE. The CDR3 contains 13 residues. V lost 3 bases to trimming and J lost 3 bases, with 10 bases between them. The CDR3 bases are TGTGCCAGCAGCTCAGGACTCAGCTACGAGCAGTACTTC. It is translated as CASSSGLSYEQYF.

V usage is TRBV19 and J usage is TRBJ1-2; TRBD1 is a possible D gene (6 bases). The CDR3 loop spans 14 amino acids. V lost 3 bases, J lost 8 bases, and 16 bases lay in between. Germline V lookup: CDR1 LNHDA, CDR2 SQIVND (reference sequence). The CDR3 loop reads CASSMYGTFDGYTF. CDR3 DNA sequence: TGTGCCAGTAGTATGTATGGGACATTTGACGGCTACACCTTC.

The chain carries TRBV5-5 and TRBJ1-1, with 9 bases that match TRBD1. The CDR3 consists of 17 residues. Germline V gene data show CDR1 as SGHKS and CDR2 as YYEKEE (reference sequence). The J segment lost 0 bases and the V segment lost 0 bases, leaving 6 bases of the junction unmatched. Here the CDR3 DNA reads TGTGCCAGCAGCTTGGGGCCGGGACAGGGAATGAACACTGAAGCTTTCTTT. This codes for CASSLGPGQGMNTEAFF.

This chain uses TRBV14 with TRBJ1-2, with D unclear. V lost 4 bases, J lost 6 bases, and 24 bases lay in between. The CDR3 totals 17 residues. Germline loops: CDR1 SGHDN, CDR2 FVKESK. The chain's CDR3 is CASSPPDWFGFRHGYTF. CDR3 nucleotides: TGTGCCAGCAGCCCTCCGGACTGGTTCGGATTTCGGCATGGCTACACCTTC.